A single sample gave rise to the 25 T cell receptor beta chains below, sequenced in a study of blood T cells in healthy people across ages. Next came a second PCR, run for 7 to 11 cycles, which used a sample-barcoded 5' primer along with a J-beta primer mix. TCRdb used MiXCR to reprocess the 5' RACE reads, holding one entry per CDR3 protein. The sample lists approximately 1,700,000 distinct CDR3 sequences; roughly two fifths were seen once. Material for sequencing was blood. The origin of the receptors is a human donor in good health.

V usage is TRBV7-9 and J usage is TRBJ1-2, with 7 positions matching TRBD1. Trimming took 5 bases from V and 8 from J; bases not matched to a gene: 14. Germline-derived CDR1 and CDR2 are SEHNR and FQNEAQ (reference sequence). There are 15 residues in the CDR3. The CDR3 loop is CASSPPGQPGIGYTF. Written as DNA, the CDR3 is TGTGCCAGCAGCCCCCCGGGACAGCCAGGAATAGGCTACACCTTC.

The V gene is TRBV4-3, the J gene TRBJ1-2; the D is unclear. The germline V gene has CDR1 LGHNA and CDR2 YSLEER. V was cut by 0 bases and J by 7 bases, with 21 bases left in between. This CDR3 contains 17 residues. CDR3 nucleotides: TGCGCCAGCAGCCAAGATCTATTCCTTGGGTTCCACTTTGGCTACACCTTC. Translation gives CASSQDLFLGFHFGYTF.

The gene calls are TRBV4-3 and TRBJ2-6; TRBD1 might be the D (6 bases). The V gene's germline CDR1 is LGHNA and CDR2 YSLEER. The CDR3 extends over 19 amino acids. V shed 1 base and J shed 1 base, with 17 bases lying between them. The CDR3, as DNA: TGCGCCAGCAGCCAAGTAGAGGACAGCCCCCGGTCTGGGGCCAACGTCCTGACTTTC. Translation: CASSQVEDSPRSGANVLTF.

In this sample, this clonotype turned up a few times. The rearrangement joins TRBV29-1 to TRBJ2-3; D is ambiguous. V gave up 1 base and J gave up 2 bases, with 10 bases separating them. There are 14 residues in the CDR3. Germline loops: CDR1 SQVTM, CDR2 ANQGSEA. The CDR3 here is CSVEGAEFTDTQYF. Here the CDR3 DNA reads TGCAGCGTTGAAGGGGCTGAATTCACAGATACGCAGTATTTT.

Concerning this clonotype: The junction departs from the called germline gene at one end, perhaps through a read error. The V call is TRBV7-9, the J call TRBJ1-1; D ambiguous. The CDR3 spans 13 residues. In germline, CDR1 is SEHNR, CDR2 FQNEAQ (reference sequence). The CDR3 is CASSDAFDTEAVF. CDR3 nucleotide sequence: TGTGCCAGCAGCGATGCCTTTGACACTGAAGCTGTCTTT.

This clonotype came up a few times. In nucleotides, the CDR3 is TGCAGTGTCGGGAGGGAGAATCAGCCCCAGCATTTT. Encoded protein: CSVGRENQPQHF. The J gene is TRBJ1-5, the V gene TRBV20-1; D not resolved. This CDR3 comprises 12 residues. Trimming took off 7 bases at V and 4 bases at J, with 11 bases between the two ends. From germline, CDR1 is DFQATT and CDR2 SNEGSKA (reference sequence).

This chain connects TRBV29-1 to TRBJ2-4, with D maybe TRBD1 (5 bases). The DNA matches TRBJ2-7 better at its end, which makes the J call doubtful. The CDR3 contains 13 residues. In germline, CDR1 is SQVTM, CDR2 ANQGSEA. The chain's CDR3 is CSVEDFQGSEQYF. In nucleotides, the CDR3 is TGCAGCGTTGAAGATTTTCAGGGTAGCGAGCAGTACTTC.

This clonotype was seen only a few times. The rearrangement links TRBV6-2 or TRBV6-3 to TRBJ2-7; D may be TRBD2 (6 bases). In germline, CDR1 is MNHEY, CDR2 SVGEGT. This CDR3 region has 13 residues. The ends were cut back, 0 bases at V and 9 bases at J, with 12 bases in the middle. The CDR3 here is CASSYSEGRGQYF. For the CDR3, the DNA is TGTGCCAGCAGTTACTCGGAGGGAAGGGGGCAGTACTTC.

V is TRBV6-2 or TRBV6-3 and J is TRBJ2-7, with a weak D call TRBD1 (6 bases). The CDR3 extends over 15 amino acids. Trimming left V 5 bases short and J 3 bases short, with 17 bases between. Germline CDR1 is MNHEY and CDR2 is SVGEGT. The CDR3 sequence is CASSDQGNRRYEQYF. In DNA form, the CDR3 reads TGTGCCAGCAGTGATCAGGGGAACCGTCGCTACGAGCAGTACTTC.

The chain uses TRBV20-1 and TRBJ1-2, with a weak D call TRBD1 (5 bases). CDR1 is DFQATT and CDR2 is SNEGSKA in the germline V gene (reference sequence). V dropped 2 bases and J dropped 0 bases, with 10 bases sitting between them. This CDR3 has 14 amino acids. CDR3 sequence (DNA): TGCAGTGCTAGACCAGGGACTGCTAACTATGGCTACACCTTC. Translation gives CSARPGTANYGYTF.

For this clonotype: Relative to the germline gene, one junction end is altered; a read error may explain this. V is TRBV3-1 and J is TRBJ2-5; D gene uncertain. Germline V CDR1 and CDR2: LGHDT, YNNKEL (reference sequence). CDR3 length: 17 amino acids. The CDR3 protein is CGSSQDQVRAYQETQYF. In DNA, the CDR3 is TGTGGCAGCAGCCAAGACCAGGTTCGAGCGTACCAAGAGACCCAGTACTTC.

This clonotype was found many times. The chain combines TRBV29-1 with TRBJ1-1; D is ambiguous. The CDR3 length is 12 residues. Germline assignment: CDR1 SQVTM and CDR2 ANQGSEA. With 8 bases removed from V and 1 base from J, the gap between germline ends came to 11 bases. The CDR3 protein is CSCVWANTEAFF. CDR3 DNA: TGCAGCTGCGTATGGGCGAACACTGAAGCTTTCTTT.

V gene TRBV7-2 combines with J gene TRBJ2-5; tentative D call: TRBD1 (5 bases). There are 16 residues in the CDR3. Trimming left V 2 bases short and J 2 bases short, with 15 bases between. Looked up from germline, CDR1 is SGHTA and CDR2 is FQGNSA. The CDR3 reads CASSLFRVRGQETQYF. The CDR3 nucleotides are TGTGCCAGCAGCTTATTTAGGGTTAGGGGACAAGAGACCCAGTACTTC.

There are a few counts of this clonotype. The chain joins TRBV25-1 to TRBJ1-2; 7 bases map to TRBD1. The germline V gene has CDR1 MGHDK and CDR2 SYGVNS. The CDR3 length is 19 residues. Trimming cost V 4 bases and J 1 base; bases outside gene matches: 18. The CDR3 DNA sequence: TGTGCCAGCAGTGGAACGACAGGGTCCGCGGTACAATATAACTATGGCTACACCTTC. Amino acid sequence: CASSGTTGSAVQYNYGYTF.

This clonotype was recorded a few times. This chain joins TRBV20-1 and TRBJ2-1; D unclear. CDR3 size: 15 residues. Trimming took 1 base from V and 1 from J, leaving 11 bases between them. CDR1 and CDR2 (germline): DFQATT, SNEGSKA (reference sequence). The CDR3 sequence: CSARGLAASYNEQFF. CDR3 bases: TGCAGTGCTAGAGGGTTAGCAGCTTCCTACAATGAGCAGTTCTTC.

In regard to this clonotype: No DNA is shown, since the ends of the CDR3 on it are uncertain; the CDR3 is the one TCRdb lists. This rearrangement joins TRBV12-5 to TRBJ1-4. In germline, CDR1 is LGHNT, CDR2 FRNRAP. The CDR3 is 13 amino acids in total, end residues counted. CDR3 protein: CASGLEPSKNCFF.

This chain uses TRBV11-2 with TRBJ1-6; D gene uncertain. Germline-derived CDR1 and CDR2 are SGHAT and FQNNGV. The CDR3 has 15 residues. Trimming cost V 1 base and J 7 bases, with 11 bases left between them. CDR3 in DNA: TGTGCCAGCAGCTTAGCAGGAGGACCAAATTCACCCCTCCACTTT. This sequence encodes CASSLAGGPNSPLHF.

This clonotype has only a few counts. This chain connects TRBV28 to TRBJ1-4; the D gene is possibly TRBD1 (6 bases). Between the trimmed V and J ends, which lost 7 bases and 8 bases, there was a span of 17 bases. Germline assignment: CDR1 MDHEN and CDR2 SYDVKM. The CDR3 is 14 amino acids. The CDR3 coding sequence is TGTGCCAGCATCGCCCGGGGGCTGAGAGAAAAACTGTTTTTT. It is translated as CASIARGLREKLFF.

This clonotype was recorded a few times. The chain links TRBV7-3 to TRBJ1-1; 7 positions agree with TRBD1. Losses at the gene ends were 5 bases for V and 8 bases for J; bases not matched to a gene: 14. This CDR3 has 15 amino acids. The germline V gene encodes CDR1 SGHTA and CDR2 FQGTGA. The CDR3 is CASSTRQGGLSEAFF. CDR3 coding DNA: TGTGCCAGCAGCACCCGACAGGGAGGACTATCAGAAGCTTTCTTT.

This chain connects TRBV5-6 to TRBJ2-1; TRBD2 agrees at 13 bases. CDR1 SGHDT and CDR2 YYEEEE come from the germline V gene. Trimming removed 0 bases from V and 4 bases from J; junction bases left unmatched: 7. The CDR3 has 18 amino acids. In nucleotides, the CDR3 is TGTGCCAGCAGCTTGGGACTAGCGGGGGGAGCCATTTACAATGAGCAGTTCTTC. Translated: CASSLGLAGGAIYNEQFF.

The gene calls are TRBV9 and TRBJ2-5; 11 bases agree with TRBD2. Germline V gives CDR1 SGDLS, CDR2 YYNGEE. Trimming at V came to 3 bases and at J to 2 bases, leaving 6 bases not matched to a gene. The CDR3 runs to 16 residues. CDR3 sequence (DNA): TGTGCCAGCAGCGACCTTCTAGCGGGGGGTCAAGAGACCCAGTACTTC. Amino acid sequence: CASSDLLAGGQETQYF.

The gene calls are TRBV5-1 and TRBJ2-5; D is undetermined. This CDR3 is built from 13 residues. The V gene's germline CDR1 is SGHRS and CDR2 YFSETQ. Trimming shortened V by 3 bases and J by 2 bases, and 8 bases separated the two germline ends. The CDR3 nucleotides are TGCGCCAGCAGCTGGTCAGTACAAGAGACCCAGTACTTC. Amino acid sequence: CASSWSVQETQYF.

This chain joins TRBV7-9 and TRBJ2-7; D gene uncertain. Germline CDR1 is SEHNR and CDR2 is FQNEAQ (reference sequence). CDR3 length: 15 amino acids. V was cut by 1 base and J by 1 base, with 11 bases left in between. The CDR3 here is CASSLGGRPSYEQYF. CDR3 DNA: TGTGCCAGCAGCTTAGGGGGTAGGCCTTCCTACGAGCAGTACTTC. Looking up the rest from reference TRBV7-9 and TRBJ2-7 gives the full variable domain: DTGVSQNPRHKITKRGQNVTFRCDPISEHNRLYWYRQTLGQGPEFLTYFQNEAQLEKSRLLSDRFSAERPKGSFSTLEIQRTEQGDSAMYLCASSLGGRPSYEQYFGPGTRLTVT.

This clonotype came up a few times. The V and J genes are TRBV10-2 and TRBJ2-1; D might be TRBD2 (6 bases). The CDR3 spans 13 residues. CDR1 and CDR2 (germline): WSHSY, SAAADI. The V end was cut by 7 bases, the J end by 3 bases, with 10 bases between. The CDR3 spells CASTTTSYNEQFF. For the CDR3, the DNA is TGCGCCAGCACCACGACTAGCTACAATGAGCAGTTCTTC.

This chain's CDR3 is CATSRDRGFRVNTEAFF. The CDR3 coding sequence is TGTGCCACCAGCAGAGATCGGGGGTTCAGGGTGAACACTGAAGCTTTCTTT. The chain couples TRBV15 to TRBJ1-1, with D perhaps matching TRBD1 (5 bases). CDR3 length: 17 amino acids. CDR1 is LNHNV and CDR2 is YYDKDF in the germline V gene (reference sequence). The V end lost 0 bases, the J end lost 0 bases, and 14 bases lay between the germline ends. The variable domain in full, with the rest retrieved from reference TRBV15 and TRBJ1-1, is DAMVIQNPRYQVTQFGKPVTLSCSQTLNHNVMYWYQQKSSQAPKLLFHYYDKDFNNEADTPDNFQSRRPNTSFCFLDIRSPGLGDTAMYLCATSRDRGFRVNTEAFFGQGTRLTVV.